The 5 T cell receptor beta chains below come from one sample, sequenced in a study of T cells in Graves' hyperthyroidism and ophthalmopathy (dated by TCRdb to between 2018 and 2021). The library relied on multiplex PCR. For sequencing, an Illumina HiSeq 2000 was employed. TCR beta CDR3 regions were amplified from RNA transcripts. For the first round of RT-PCR on the TCR CDR3, the HTBI primer set was used together with the Qiagen OneStep RT-PCR kit. TCRdb redid the processing of the public reads, applying fastp at Q25 and MiXCR, and retained in-frame beta chains. Under each unique CDR3 protein, matching rows form one entry showing the most common genes and DNA. For this sample the table gives fewer than 350,000 distinct CDR3 sequences, of which 15% to 20% were detected only once. The ten largest clones represent 15% to 17% of the sample. What was sequenced was blood. The receptors stem from a woman aged 40-49 years with Graves' ophthalmopathy.

This clonotype was counted at least ten times. The chain employs TRBV20-1 and TRBJ1-6; unclear D gene. The ends were cut back, 3 bases at V and 4 bases at J, with 4 bases in the middle. Germline CDR1 and CDR2: DFQATT and SNEGSKA (reference sequence). This CDR3 is 12 amino acids long. CDR3 loop: CSASSYNSPLHF. DNA of the CDR3: TGCAGTGCTAGTTCTTATAATTCACCCCTCCACTTT.

Many counts were recorded for this clonotype. The chain links TRBV30 to TRBJ1-1, with D possibly TRBD1 on 5 matching bases. V was pared by 0 bases and J by 4 bases, with 15 bases between. The CDR3 consists of 15 residues. Germline lookup yields CDR1 GTSNPN and CDR2 SVGIG (reference sequence). CDR3 sequence: CAWSVRRGRGTEAFF. The CDR3 bases are TGTGCCTGGAGTGTACGGAGGGGCAGAGGCACTGAAGCTTTCTTT.

This clonotype was detected many times. The V and J genes are TRBV15 and TRBJ1-5, with D possibly matching TRBD1 (5 bases). Between the trimmed V and J ends, which lost 0 bases and 9 bases, there was a span of 15 bases. Germline CDR1 reads LNHNV; CDR2 reads YYDKDF (reference sequence). The CDR3 length is 15 residues. The CDR3 loop reads CATSRDRRTQGPQHF. The CDR3 region has the DNA TGTGCCACCAGCAGAGATCGACGGACCCAGGGGCCCCAGCATTTT. The full variable domain, rest sourced from reference TRBV15 and TRBJ1-5, is DAMVIQNPRYQVTQFGKPVTLSCSQTLNHNVMYWYQQKSSQAPKLLFHYYDKDFNNEADTPDNFQSRRPNTSFCFLDIRSPGLGDTAMYLCATSRDRRTQGPQHFGDGTRLSIL.

There are many counts of this clonotype. The chain uses TRBV9 and TRBJ1-2; the D gene is possibly TRBD1 (6 bases). The CDR3 totals 14 residues. Trimming stripped 3 bases from V and 0 bases from J, with 9 bases between. Germline values: CDR1 SGDLS, CDR2 YYNGEE. The CDR3 DNA reads as TGTGCCAGCAGCGCCCAGGGGACTAACTATGGCTACACCTTC. Residues: CASSAQGTNYGYTF.

This clonotype has a single count. This chain connects TRBV2 to TRBJ1-6; 8 nucleotides line up with TRBD1. There are 14 residues in the CDR3. Per the germline V gene, CDR1 is SNHLY and CDR2 is FYNNEI. V trimming: 6 bases; J trimming: 14 bases; junction bases outside the gene matches: 12. The CDR3 DNA reads TGTGCCAGCAGCAGGGGGCAGGGAGTGTTGTCCCTCCACTTT. It specifies CASSRGQGVLSLHF.